This TCR beta chain derives from a study of shared T cell receptors in the human thymus. The data were produced by immunoSEQ multiplex PCR, yet TCRdb's version contains in-frame clones alone and is incomplete. Altogether about 400,000 clones are present, roughly 94% being singletons, with the ten largest covering approximately 0.02%. The clonotype comes from a human donor. Sequencing was carried out using thymocytes.

CDR3 nucleotides: TGTGCCAGTAGCCCCCCCCCACTAGCGCTCAATGAGCAGTTCTTC. Its protein product is CASSPPPLALNEQFF. This chain uses TRBV19 with TRBJ2-1, with 7 bases lining up with TRBD2. V was pared by 6 bases and J by 6 bases, with 11 bases of the junction left unmatched. Germline-derived CDR1 and CDR2 are LNHDA and SQIVND (reference sequence). This CDR3 has 15 amino acids.